Listed below are T cell receptor beta chains from one sample, sequenced in a study of STAT5B mutations in CD4+ large granular lymphocyte leukemia. Libraries were prepared by immunoSEQ multiplex PCR; TCRdb keeps only in-frame clonotypes and omits some of them. The sample yields approximately 35,000 clones, 68% seen once. The source material was CD4+ T cells from blood buffy coats. Receptors originate from a human donor in good health. CDR3s include the opening cysteine and the closing phenylalanine or tryptophan. A D gene is named only where the DNA matches it firmly. For some rows the clone size is stated as once, few or many, or as a class when expanded; others skip it.

D gene	V gene	J gene	clone size	CDR3 DNA	CDR3 protein
-	TRBV7-6	TRBJ2-1	-	TGTGCCAGCAGCTGGAGACTAGGAAACAATGAGCAGTTCTTC	CASSWRLGNNEQFF
-	TRBV29-1	TRBJ1-1	few	TGCAGCGTTGTGCGGGGAATCACTGAAGCTTTCTTT	CSVVRGITEAFF
-	TRBV7-3	TRBJ1-1	-	TGTGCCAGCAGCACAGGGACCGTGAACACTGAAGCTTTCTTT	CASSTGTVNTEAFF
-	TRBV10-3	TRBJ1-3	few	TGTGCCATCAGTGGGGGGTTAGGAAACACCATATATTTT	CAISGGLGNTIYF
-	TRBV21-1	TRBJ1-5	few	TGTGCCAGCAGCAAAGGCCTTATCAGACAGCCCCAGCATTTT	CASSKGLIRQPQHF
TRBD1	TRBV28	TRBJ1-2	-	TGTGCCAGCAGTCCAACCGGGACAGGGGGTCACGGCTACACCTTC	CASSPTGTGGHGYTF
-	TRBV6-1	TRBJ1-5	few	TGTGCCAGCACCCCCGCAGGGTCTCAGCCCCAGCATTTT	CASTPAGSQPQHF
-	TRBV7-9	TRBJ2-7	-	TGTGCCAGCAGCTTCAGGTCCTACGAGCAGTACTTC	CASSFRSYEQYF
-	TRBV7-9	TRBJ2-6	-	TGTGCCAGCAAACCTGGGGCCAACGTCCTGACTTTC	CASKPGANVLTF
TRBD1	TRBV6-6	TRBJ2-5	-	TGTGCCAGCAGGCCACAGGGACAGGGTGGGGAGACCCAGTACTTC	CASRPQGQGGETQYF
-	TRBV27	TRBJ2-1	-	TGTGCCAGCGGTCCGCGCCGGGGGGCCGATTCGAGTGAGCAGTTCTTC	CASGPRRGADSSEQFF
-	TRBV5-1	TRBJ2-3	-	TGCGCCAGCAGCTCCACGGGGGCTGTCGGAGATACGCAGTATTTT	CASSSTGAVGDTQYF
TRBD2	TRBV7-9	TRBJ2-2	few	TGTGCCAGCGTTCCTAGCGGGGGTACCGGGGAGCTGTTTTTT	CASVPSGGTGELFF
-	TRBV4-3	TRBJ1-2	-	TGCGCCAGCAGCCAATTTGGCCCACGGGACACTCACTATGGCTACACCTTC	CASSQFGPRDTHYGYTF
-	TRBV29-1	TRBJ1-2	large	TGCAGCGTTGACAGCTATGGCTACACCTTC	CSVDSYGYTF
-	TRBV5-4	TRBJ2-6	few	TGTGCCAGCAGCCCGACAGGCTCTGGGGCCAACGTCCTGACTTTC	CASSPTGSGANVLTF
-	TRBV7-7	TRBJ1-4	-	TGTGCTAGCAGCGGATCGACTAATGAAAAACTGTTTTTT	CASSGSTNEKLFF
TRBD2	TRBV9	TRBJ2-2	-	TGTGCCAGCAGCAAGGGACTAGCGGGGGGGAACACCGGGGAGCTGTTTTTT	CASSKGLAGGNTGELFF
TRBD2	TRBV11-1	TRBJ2-1	few	TGTGCCAGCAACTTCGGGAGGGGGGCTTGGAATGAGCAGTTCTTC	CASNFGRGAWNEQFF
-	TRBV28	TRBJ1-1	-	TGTGCCAGCAGTTTGTCCCACGGTGAAGCTTTCTTT	CASSLSHGEAFF
TRBD1	TRBV6-1	TRBJ1-2	-	TGTGCCAGCAGTGACCCACAGGGGGGAGGTGATGGCTACACCTTC	CASSDPQGGGDGYTF
TRBD1	TRBV5-1	TRBJ1-4	-	TGCGCCAGCAGTCTACGGGACAGGGATGAAAAACTGTTTTTT	CASSLRDRDEKLFF
TRBD1	TRBV2	TRBJ2-4	-	TGTGCCAGCAGCAAGGACAGGGTCAGCATTCAGTACTTC	CASSKDRVSIQYF
TRBD1	TRBV7-3	TRBJ1-6	-	TGTGCCAGCAGCTTAATGACAGGGGGGAATTCACCCCTCCACTTT	CASSLMTGGNSPLHF
TRBD1	TRBV14	TRBJ2-3	-	TGTGCCAGCAGCTTGCAGGGGACAGGCACAGATACGCAGTATTTT	CASSLQGTGTDTQYF
TRBD1	TRBV6-1	TRBJ1-1	-	TGTGCCAGCAGTGCCGGGACAGGGGGCCGGGTGGCTTTCTTT	CASSAGTGGRVAFF
-	TRBV27	TRBJ2-2	few	TGTGCCAGCAGTTTTTCGACCGGGGAGCTGTTTTTT	CASSFSTGELFF
-	TRBV7-9	TRBJ1-4	few	TGTGCCAGCAGCTTAACCGGGCTTCGAGGGGAAAAACTGTTTTTT	CASSLTGLRGEKLFF